These T cell receptor beta chains were read from a single sample in a study of glioma-infiltrating T cells. TCRdb re-analysed the multiplex PCR reads in MiXCR, keeping a single row per CDR3 protein. The sample has roughly 100,000 distinct CDR3 sequences; around 29% are singletons. Sequenced input: glioma tissue, nonneoplastic brain tissue, or PBMCs (not recorded which). The receptors shown here come from a human donor with low-grade glioma or glioblastoma, undergoing nonglioma brain surgery, or in good health (not recorded which). Both conserved end residues are part of each CDR3. The D gene is left open where the match is weak. Size is stated for part of the rows, as once, few or many counts, or as a class when the clone is expanded.

many	TRBV27	TRBJ1-5	-	CASSLGFSNQPQHF	TGTGCCAGCAGTTTAGGGTTTAGCAATCAGCCCCAGCATTTT
many	TRBV14	TRBJ1-1	-	CASSQVLDTEAFF	TGTGCCAGCAGCCAAGTCTTGGACACTGAAGCTTTCTTT
-	TRBV12-3/TRBV12-4	TRBJ1-2	-	CASTPGLSERDGYTF	TGTGCCAGCACTCCGGGACTTTCCGAGCGGGATGGCTACACCTTC
few	TRBV2	TRBJ1-6	-	CASKGEHNSPLHF	TGTGCCAGCAAGGGGGAACATAATTCACCCCTCCACTTT
many	TRBV6-6	TRBJ1-1	-	CASSYRGGNTEAFF	TGTGCCAGCAGTTACCGGGGGGGGAACACTGAAGCTTTCTTT
few	TRBV3-1	TRBJ1-2	TRBD1	CASSHRGVTYGYTF	TGTGCCAGCAGCCACAGGGGGGTGACGTATGGCTACACCTTC
-	TRBV6-6	TRBJ2-5	-	CASSYSKVPGPEETQYF	TGTGCCAGCAGTTACTCGAAGGTACCTGGCCCCGAAGAGACCCAGTACTTC
few	TRBV7-8	TRBJ1-3	-	CASSWRTDLSGNTIYF	TGTGCCAGCAGCTGGCGGACTGACCTCTCTGGAAACACCATATATTTT
few	TRBV2	TRBJ1-5	-	CASGRVRVQPQHF	TGTGCCAGCGGCAGGGTCCGGGTTCAGCCCCAGCATTTT
many	TRBV7-9	TRBJ1-1	-	CASRPQGNTEAFF	TGTGCCAGCAGACCTCAGGGAAACACTGAAGCTTTCTTT
many	TRBV7-2	TRBJ1-2	TRBD1	CASSAGTGNGYTF	TGTGCCAGCAGCGCGGGGACAGGGAATGGCTACACCTTC
-	TRBV19	TRBJ2-7	-	CASSIAGSKGRNYEQYF	TGTGCCAGTAGTATAGCAGGTTCCAAGGGGAGGAACTACGAGCAGTACTTC
many	TRBV5-1	TRBJ2-1	-	CASSLGELYNEQFF	TGCGCCAGCAGCTTAGGGGAACTCTACAATGAGCAGTTCTTC
-	TRBV12-3/TRBV12-4	TRBJ2-1	-	CASSPYGTQVTNEQFF	TGTGCCAGCAGCCCCTACGGGACACAGGTGACCAATGAGCAGTTCTTC
many	TRBV27	TRBJ2-3	-	CASSFGRILDTQYF	TGTGCCAGCAGTTTTGGCAGGATTTTAGATACGCAGTATTTT
many	TRBV6-1	TRBJ2-5	-	CASSVGGETQYF	TGTGCCAGCAGTGTTGGCGGAGAGACCCAGTACTTC
-	TRBV18	TRBJ1-1	TRBD1	CASSRPGTGARSSEAFF	TGTGCCAGCTCACGTCCCGGGACAGGGGCCCGAAGCTCTGAAGCTTTCTTT
-	TRBV7-9	TRBJ2-3	-	CASSPPEGSGTDTQYF	TGTGCCAGCAGCCCTCCGGAGGGGAGCGGGACAGATACGCAGTATTTT
many	TRBV6-1	TRBJ1-3	-	CASKQGYSSPGNTIYF	TGTGCCAGCAAACAGGGTTACAGTAGTCCTGGAAACACCATATATTTT
-	TRBV6-1	TRBJ1-1	-	CASANSLASEAFF	TGTGCCAGCGCAAACAGTCTGGCCTCTGAAGCTTTCTTT
many	TRBV6-1	TRBJ1-2	-	CASKGTLYGYTF	TGTGCCAGCAAGGGGACTCTCTATGGCTACACCTTC
-	TRBV20-1	TRBJ2-5	TRBD2	CSATPGTSDQETQYF	TGCAGTGCAACCCCCGGGACTAGCGACCAAGAGACCCAGTACTTC
many	TRBV2	TRBJ2-3	TRBD1	CASLRDRGASTDTQYF	TGTGCCAGCCTCCGGGACAGGGGTGCTAGCACAGATACGCAGTATTTT
-	TRBV14	TRBJ2-3	-	CARSQELDLEDTQYF	TGTGCCAGGAGCCAAGAGTTGGATCTAGAAGATACGCAGTATTTT
many	TRBV28	TRBJ1-2	-	CASSKVNYGYTF	TGTGCCAGCTCCAAGGTTAACTATGGCTACACCTTC
many	TRBV27	TRBJ1-6	-	CASSFGSQRRNSPLHF	TGTGCCAGCAGTTTTGGTAGCCAGCGACGTAATTCACCCCTCCACTTT
many	TRBV19	TRBJ1-3	-	CASTVGHGNTIYF	TGTGCCAGTACCGTCGGTCACGGAAACACCATATATTTT
-	TRBV20-1	TRBJ1-5	-	CSGSKGNSNQLQHF	TGCAGTGGGAGCAAGGGGAATAGCAATCAGCTGCAGCATTTT
few	TRBV18	TRBJ1-5	-	CASSPRRGGNQPQHF	TGTGCCAGCTCACCTAGGAGAGGAGGCAATCAGCCCCAGCATTTT
-	TRBV12-3/TRBV12-4	TRBJ2-1	TRBD2	CASSFSSGGKNEQFF	TGTGCCAGCAGTTTTTCCAGCGGGGGGAAAAATGAGCAGTTCTTC
-	TRBV29-1	TRBJ1-5	-	CSVSQGFNHPQHF	TGCAGCGTTTCCCAGGGTTTCAATCACCCCCAGCATTTT
many	TRBV6-1	TRBJ2-1	-	CASSQSGGNNEQFF	TGTGCCAGCAGTCAGTCGGGGGGCAACAATGAGCAGTTCTTC
-	TRBV7-9	TRBJ1-1	TRBD1	CASSVLGGAGTEAFF	TGTGCCAGCAGCGTTCTAGGGGGCGCGGGCACTGAAGCTTTCTTT
many	TRBV20-1	TRBJ2-3	-	CSAYSRATPPYF	TGCAGTGCTTACTCGAGGGCTACTCCGCCGTATTTT
-	TRBV4-2	TRBJ2-7	TRBD2	CASSLAGLSYEQYF	TGTGCCAGCAGCTTAGCGGGCCTCTCCTACGAGCAGTACTTC
-	TRBV20-1	TRBJ1-5	TRBD1	CSTSTGVGNQPQHF	TGCAGTACTTCGACAGGGGTAGGGAATCAGCCCCAGCATTTT
many	TRBV20-1	TRBJ2-3	-	CSASGSDTQYF	TGCAGTGCTAGTGGGTCAGATACGCAGTATTTT
-	TRBV4-3	TRBJ2-7	-	CASSQGRPSSYEQYF	TGCGCCAGCAGCCAAGGACGTCCGTCCTCCTACGAGCAGTACTTC
many	TRBV20-1	TRBJ2-5	-	CSARSVLTETQYF	TGCAGTGCTAGATCAGTCCTGACGGAGACCCAGTACTTC
-	TRBV19	TRBJ2-5	TRBD1	CAKRRTGQETQYF	TGTGCCAAAAGGCGGACAGGCCAAGAGACCCAGTACTTC
many	TRBV7-2	TRBJ2-3	-	CASSFRASPSDTQYF	TGTGCCAGCAGCTTCCGGGCTAGCCCCTCAGATACGCAGTATTTT
-	TRBV12-3/TRBV12-4	TRBJ2-7	TRBD1	CASSSQTGISYEQYF	TGTGCCAGCAGTTCCCAGACAGGGATCTCCTACGAGCAGTACTTC
many	TRBV7-2	TRBJ1-1	-	CASSFASGAMGFGAFF	TGTGCCAGCAGCTTCGCATCAGGGGCGATGGGATTCGGAGCTTTCTTT
many	TRBV7-2	TRBJ2-1	-	CASSLFRENEQFF	TGTGCCAGCAGCTTATTTAGGGAGAATGAGCAGTTCTTC
-	TRBV7-9	TRBJ2-5	TRBD2	CASSLDRAGGPRTQYF	TGTGCCAGCAGCTTGGACCGGGCGGGGGGGCCTCGGACCCAGTACTTC
-	TRBV7-2	TRBJ2-7	-	CASSSLAGQSYEQCF	TGTGCCAGCAGCTCACTTGCGGGACAGTCCTACGAGCAGTGCTTC
many	TRBV20-1	TRBJ1-5	-	CSASFSRGNQPQHF	TGCAGTGCTAGTTTCAGCCGGGGAAATCAGCCCCAGCATTTT
-	TRBV7-2	TRBJ1-1	TRBD1	CASSLQGGMNTEAFF	TGTGCCAGCAGCTTACAGGGGGGGATGAACACTGAAGCTTTCTTT
many	TRBV28	TRBJ2-1	-	CASSVEGSPDNEQFF	TGTGCCAGCAGCGTGGAGGGATCCCCAGACAATGAGCAGTTCTTC
-	TRBV29-1	TRBJ1-3	TRBD1	CSVVMGTVSGNTIYF	TGCAGCGTTGTAATGGGGACAGTCTCTGGAAACACCATATATTTT
many	TRBV7-9	TRBJ1-1	TRBD1	CASSFDRVTEAFF	TGTGCCAGCAGCTTCGACAGGGTCACTGAAGCTTTCTTT
many	TRBV6-1	TRBJ2-3	TRBD2	CASRHDGGGKDTQYF	TGTGCCAGCAGACATGACGGGGGGGGAAAAGATACGCAGTATTTT
-	TRBV6-9	TRBJ2-1	TRBD1	CASSYVRDRGNEQFF	TGTGCTAGCAGTTACGTGCGGGACAGGGGCAATGAGCAGTTCTTC
-	TRBV20-1	TRBJ1-6	-	CSASRARNSPLNF	TGCAGTGCTTCACGGGCCCGAAATTCACCCCTCAACTTT